These T cell receptor beta chains were read from a single sample in a study of blood T cell repertoires in COVID-19. The table came from immunoSEQ multiplex PCR; TCRdb's copy has only in-frame clones and leaves some out. The table lists roughly 70,000 clones, roughly 80% of them singletons. Material: peripheral blood. The receptors shown here come from a man in his 70s who had recovered from COVID-19. CDR3s include the opening cysteine and the closing phenylalanine or tryptophan. The size entry is marked missing in some rows and otherwise reads once, few, many or a size class.

clone_size v_call cdr3_aa
- TRBV30 CAWSTGQGFQETQYF
- TRBV6-5 CASSYSGRGNEQFF
once TRBV10-1 CASSGSGRAGTYNEQFF
- TRBV5-1 CASSLAVRGVTDTQYF
once TRBV11-2 CASSSSSGSSYEQYF
few TRBV7-9 CASSGQGATDTQYF
- TRBV27 CASSLSLTLDRHSSTDTQYF
- TRBV7-9 CASSLQLSGANVLTF
- TRBV19 CASMWRGGHYGYTF
- TRBV7-9 CASSSGRSETQYF
- TRBV12-3/TRBV12-4 CASSLTVNEQFF
- TRBV4-1 CASSQEGNGGFAASVDTQYF
- TRBV18 CASSSVRETQYF
- TRBV7-3 CASSLQGASSYEQYF
- TRBV9 CASSVMDRGPEPLHF
- TRBV18 CASSPSPRTGVRYEQYF
- TRBV28 CASSPKGFSGNTIYF
- TRBV6-1 CASSDAGGPGNQPQHF
- TRBV5-1 CASSLRGDTGNTIYF
- TRBV7-2 CAMGVDTQYF
- TRBV7-9 CASSLIYEQFF
- TRBV6-2/TRBV6-3 CASSSEGGLHYEQYF
- TRBV6-6 CASTQGSHIQYF
- TRBV19 CASSTSGQGAAQYF
- TRBV3-1/TRBV3-2 CASSSDSAVPPQHF
- TRBV4-2 CASSQDRPPGRGRSNSPLHF
- TRBV7-9 CASSTDTMNTEAFF
- TRBV6-5 CASSNQGQAFF
- TRBV28 CASSSTGTGPNTEAFF
- TRBV5-4 CASSLELGGEKLFF
- TRBV18 CASSPYRVGNQETQYF
- TRBV6-5 CASWGQPTYEQYF
- TRBV27 CASSKDRGGTGANVLTF
- TRBV19 CASTGRREDQPQHF
- TRBV15 CATSREGHGTNEKLFF